A single T cell receptor beta chain is shown here with its context. Its antigen remains unidentified. This sample includes further DNA sequences coding for the same CDR3. These data come from a study of shared clonotypes between healthy human individuals. Study at large: CD4 naive and memory got three plates each, CD8 naive two, CD8 memory one. Findings of the study overall: Owing to a small donor count, the genetic and exposure-history diversity represented was limited. Collection of samples was limited to blood; tissue repertoires likely differ.

The split of CD4+ cells yielded CD45RA+ naive and CD45RA-negative memory subsets. The length of the CDR3 is 11 residues. V lost 3 bases, J lost 4 bases, and 6 bases lay in between. Germline CDR1 reads DFQATT; CDR2 reads SNEGSKA (reference sequence). Only in-frame clones appear in the TCRdb table, and some are missing; sequencing was by immunoSEQ multiplex PCR. The repertoire includes over 2 million clones, 95% of them detected once, and roughly 0.13% sits in the top ten. The chain carries TRBV20-1 and TRBJ2-5; D gene unclear. The sample consisted of naive CD4+ T cells sorted from blood. Subset given: CD45RA+ positively selected. This receptor was taken from a man aged 18 to 30 in good health. The CDR3 coding sequence is TGCAGTGCTAGGGCTTCAGAGACCCAGTACTTC. This translates into CSARASETQYF.